This T cell receptor beta chain was found in a study of T cell responses to AZD1222 COVID-19 vaccine listed by TCRdb under 2021. For context, the study as a whole: AZD1222 recipients whose second dose came at about 4 weeks and those whose second dose came at about 12 weeks were combined into one group, since spike-specific TCR depth and breadth did not differ between the two schedules. Trial participants were enrolled into age subgroups of 18-55, 56-69 and 70-plus years, which contained roughly 140, 27 and 60 TCR-sequenced participants, respectively. TCR sequencing covered 230 or so trial participants: about 210 given two doses of AZD1222 and about 26 given two doses of MenACWY control vaccine. Paper-wide results and their limitations: In the small 56-69-year group, the increase in depth fell short of significance, most likely because of low power. Participants were mostly white British, with more females than males. The authors suggested clonal diversity may have been underestimated. Because no samples from the day 14 peak response were available, repertoires could be characterized only after the peak T cell response. Reportedly, close to half of the unique spike-specific TCRs recognized epitopes lying outside the regions that are mutated in the B.1.351 and B.1.1.7 variants. The whole spike protein was spanned by vaccine-associated CD4 TCRs, and dominant responses were seen in regions 160-218 and 743-854. Conclusions about previously exposed vaccinees were limited because only a handful of AZD1222 recipients were SARS-CoV-2 seropositive at baseline. After two AZD1222 doses, spike-specific TCR breadth and depth were significantly higher than at day 0 and than in MenACWY recipients.

What this sample's time point label stands for: baseline before first vaccination. Vaccinee samples were obtained from the UK trials COV001 and COV002, which included a single-blind randomized controlled phase 2/3 trial of AZD1222 (ChAdOx1 nCoV-19) in healthy adults. Trial participant PBMC samples were collected at day 0 and day 28 after the second dose for TCRbeta chain sequencing. The CDR3 sequence holds 14 residues, the cysteine and phenylalanine included. The only DNA kept is the CDR3, 42 bases in frame from the first base. Trimming at the junction amounts to 4 bases on V and 8 bases on J, and the germline ends lie 18 bases apart. CDR1 and CDR2, looked up from the germline V gene (reference sequence), are SGHNT and YYREEE. The CDR3 regions of human TCRbeta chains were analyzed by immunosequencing. The study's own analysis went as follows. Repertoire TCRs were matched against a reference library of SARS-CoV-2-specific TCRs generated with the MIRA antigen-specificity platform. Breadth meant the fraction of unique TCRs that were SARS-CoV-2-associated, whereas depth meant the fraction of total T cells that were SARS-CoV-2-associated. Using the MIRA data, every spike-specific TCR was mapped to the spike region that the TCR reacted to and assigned to either a CD4 or a CD8 class. Log10-transformed breadth and depth values were compared by one-way ANOVA with Sidak's multiple comparisons tests. The clones in this table, taken by TCRdb from immuneACCESS, are in-frame only. Not every clone is retained; where verified, under half of the shortfall comes from an unresolved V gene, and the cause of the rest is unknown. That table supplies the V and J calls and clone size; D and trimming were determined from the DNA. This sample is represented by around 120,000 clones; over 80% of them were singletons. The ten largest clonotypes hold 1.1% of the sample.

To note about this clone: There is no known antigen for this receptor. No base quality values were provided; no much bigger clone lies one nucleotide off.

The receptor was isolated from an adult in good health. The receptor chain draws on TRBV5-4 and TRBJ1-2; TRBD1 is possibly the D segment (6 matching bases). Sample: peripheral blood, taken on day 0 of AZD1222 vaccination. The CDR3 corresponds to CASSTNLGARGYTF. The DNA is TGTGCCAGCAGCACGAATCTGGGGGCGCGAGGCTACACCTTC.